The clone carrying this T cell receptor beta chain came up a few times. Its antigen is currently unknown. Trimming took off 0 bases at V and 4 bases at J, with 13 bases between the two ends. This CDR3 contains 15 residues. The germline CDR1 and CDR2 sequences are SGHKS and YYEKEE (reference sequence). Axillary draining lymph nodes of breast cancer patients supplied the node samples. TCRdb passed the multiplex PCR reads through MiXCR, listing each CDR3 protein once. The table lists approximately 210,000 distinct CDR3 sequences, 30% to 35% of them singletons. This specimen comes from a study of breast tumors, draining lymph nodes, adjacent tissues. Study-wide findings and caveats: Data fit most tumor T cells coming from lymph node, expanding in tumor. Tumors had less TCR diversity than lymph nodes, more than nontumor tissue.

This sequence joins TRBV5-5 and TRBJ2-5, with D possibly matching TRBD2 (5 bases). The sequenced sample consisted of axillary lymph node tissue. This clonotype was obtained from a female donor with breast cancer. Some clones in this sample may be carry-over from other donors' samples. The chain's CDR3 is CASSLVRASGETQYF. In nucleotides, the CDR3 is TGTGCCAGCAGCTTGGTGAGGGCTTCAGGAGAGACCCAGTACTTC.